This T cell receptor (beta chain) was captured in a study of cytomegalovirus exposure and HLA in healthy donors. Looking at the study overall: The same platform as the approximately 670 first-cohort repertoires was used for the 90 to 150 validation repertoires, a later analysis reported. Study conclusions and caveats: There were 150 or so TCR beta chains listed as cytomegalovirus-associated. CMV antigen specificity of a few CMV-associated chains was confirmed in vitro.

The table came from immunoSEQ multiplex PCR; TCRdb's copy has only in-frame clones and leaves some out. This sample has 200,000 to 250,000 clones; roughly 84% occur once, and the top ten carry around 15%. CDR3 length: 14 residues. The V end lost 4 bases, the J end lost 4 bases, and 17 bases lay between the germline ends. CDR1 is GTSNPN, CDR2 SVGIG, per germline (reference sequence). Concerning this clone: No antigen is known for it.

While the first cohort had 650 to 850 subjects, the donors belonged to the separate validation cohort of about 120 subjects. The V gene is TRBV30, the J gene TRBJ2-7; maybe TRBD1 (5 bases). The sample consisted of PBMCs. The TCR comes from a woman aged 25 to 39 in good health and CMV-seropositive. For the CDR3, the DNA is TGTGCCTGGAACTCTCAGGGCGGAAGGTACGAGCAGTACTTC. This sequence encodes CAWNSQGGRYEQYF.